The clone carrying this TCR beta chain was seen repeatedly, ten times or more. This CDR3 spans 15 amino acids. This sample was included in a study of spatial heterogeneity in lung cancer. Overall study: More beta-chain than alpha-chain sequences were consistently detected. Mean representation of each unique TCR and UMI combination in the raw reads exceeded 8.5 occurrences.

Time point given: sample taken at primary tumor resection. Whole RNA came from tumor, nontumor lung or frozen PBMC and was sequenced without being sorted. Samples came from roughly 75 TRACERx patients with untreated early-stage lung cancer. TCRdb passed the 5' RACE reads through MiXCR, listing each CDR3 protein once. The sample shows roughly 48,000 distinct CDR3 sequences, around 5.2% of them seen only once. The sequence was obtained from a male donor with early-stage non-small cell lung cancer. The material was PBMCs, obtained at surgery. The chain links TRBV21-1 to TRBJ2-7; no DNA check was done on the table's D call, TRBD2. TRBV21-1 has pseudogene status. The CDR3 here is CASSKPGGERYEQYF. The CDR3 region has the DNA TGTGCCAGCAGCAAACCGGGTGGGGAGCGGTACGAGCAGTACTTC.